This T cell receptor (beta chain) is drawn from a study of cytomegalovirus exposure and HLA in healthy donors. Study-level results: From TCR beta sequences, most subjects' HLA-A and HLA-B alleles were reportedly predicted accurately.

J gave up 2 bases and V 5 bases, and 11 bases lay outside the gene matches. CDR1 LNHDA and CDR2 SQIVND come from the germline V gene (reference sequence). The CDR3 totals 17 residues. This clone was picked up a small number of times. The antigen is undetermined. The study ran its PCR with 60 Vbeta and 13 Jbeta primers. Clones were read by immunoSEQ multiplex PCR, and TCRdb kept only the in-frame ones, dropping some. The sample holds under 200,000 clones, around 75% seen once. V and J are TRBV19 and TRBJ1-5; 8 nucleotides align to TRBD1. The TCR comes from a woman under 40 in good health and CMV-seronegative. What was sequenced was PBMCs. The CDR3, as DNA: TGTGCCAGTAGTCCTCCCAGGGGGCCTTGGGGCAATCAGCCCCAGCATTTT. Translated, it gives CASSPPRGPWGNQPQHF.